The rows below give T cell receptor beta chains drawn from one sample of a study of shared clonotypes between healthy human individuals. Only in-frame clones appear in the TCRdb table, and some are missing; sequencing was by immunoSEQ multiplex PCR. In the table there are some 2,000,000 clones, more than 90% of which are singletons. The sequenced material came from naive CD4+ T cells sorted from blood. These receptors all stem from a man aged 18 to 29 in good health. CDR3s include the opening cysteine and the closing phenylalanine or tryptophan. D genes are given only for firm matches. The size field is filled for only some rows; it gives once, few, many or a size class.

j_gene | d_gene | v_gene | abundance | CDR3aa | CDR3nt
TRBJ1-4 | - | TRBV6-5 | - | CASRRTAPSEKLFF | TGTGCCAGCAGAAGGACAGCCCCGAGTGAAAAACTGTTTTTT
TRBJ1-2 | - | TRBV6-1 | - | CASRRARDNYGYTF | TGTGCCAGCAGGAGGGCGAGGGATAACTATGGCTACACCTTC
TRBJ2-3 | TRBD2 | TRBV6-1 | once | CASSSGLTDTQYF | TGTGCCAGCTCTAGCGGCCTCACAGATACGCAGTATTTT
TRBJ2-7 | TRBD2 | TRBV2 | - | CASSVASGYSYEQYF | TGTGCCAGCAGTGTGGCTAGCGGATACTCCTACGAGCAGTACTTC
TRBJ2-7 | - | TRBV12-5 | - | CASGFSGDEQYF | TGTGCTAGTGGTTTTTCCGGCGACGAGCAGTACTTC
TRBJ2-7 | - | TRBV6-1 | - | CASSESLRRYEQYF | TGTGCCAGCAGTGAAAGCTTAAGAAGGTACGAGCAGTACTTC
TRBJ1-1 | - | TRBV9 | - | CASSVQDSKGNTEAFF | TGTGCCAGCAGCGTACAGGACAGCAAGGGGAACACTGAAGCTTTCTTT
TRBJ2-7 | - | TRBV10-3 | - | CAISDLPGYEQYF | TGTGCCATCAGTGATCTACCGGGTTACGAGCAGTACTTC
TRBJ2-7 | TRBD2 | TRBV2 | - | CASLMELTSGGLDSYEQYF | TGTGCCAGCCTCATGGAGTTGACTAGCGGGGGCCTAGACTCCTACGAGCAGTACTTC
TRBJ2-1 | TRBD2 | TRBV29-1 | - | CSVVVSSGRSGNEQFF | TGCAGCGTTGTTGTTTCTAGCGGGAGATCGGGGAATGAGCAGTTCTTC
TRBJ2-1 | - | TRBV9 | once | CASSPTGASSYNEQFF | TGTGCCAGCAGCCCGACTGGAGCAAGCTCCTACAATGAGCAGTTCTTC
TRBJ1-4 | - | TRBV5-6 | - | CASSAEQGRAEKLFF | TGTGCCAGCAGCGCGGAACAGGGTAGGGCTGAAAAACTGTTTTTT
TRBJ1-4 | - | TRBV30 | - | CAWRLGTTNEKLFF | TGTGCCTGGAGATTAGGAACAACTAATGAAAAACTGTTTTTT
TRBJ2-7 | TRBD2 | TRBV19 | - | CASSITAGVSYEQYF | TGTGCCAGTAGTATTACAGCGGGAGTCTCCTACGAGCAGTACTTC
TRBJ1-1 | - | TRBV19 | - | CASSSRQPTEAFF | TGTGCCAGTAGTTCAAGACAGCCCACTGAAGCTTTCTTT
TRBJ2-1 | TRBD2 | TRBV4-3 | - | CASSPREGSYNEQFF | TGCGCCAGCAGCCCACGGGAGGGGTCCTACAATGAGCAGTTCTTC
TRBJ2-7 | - | TRBV5-1 | - | CASSLSSGLTAYEQYF | TGCGCCAGCAGCTTGTCTTCAGGGCTAACCGCCTACGAGCAGTACTTC
TRBJ1-5 | TRBD1 | TRBV30 | - | CAWSVRQGVGNQPQHF | TGTGCCTGGAGTGTAAGGCAGGGGGTTGGCAATCAGCCCCAGCATTTT
TRBJ1-2 | - | TRBV6-1 | - | CASRTVNYGYTF | TGTGCCAGCCGGACAGTGAACTATGGCTACACCTTC
TRBJ1-3 | - | TRBV21-1 | - | CASSNVGNTIYF | TGTGCCAGCAGCAACGTAGGAAACACCATATATTTT
TRBJ1-5 | - | TRBV18 | - | CASSQGSNQPQHF | TGTGCCAGCTCACAAGGAAGTAATCAGCCCCAGCATTTT
TRBJ1-1 | - | TRBV27 | once | CASSLGTNTEAFF | TGTGCCAGCAGTTTAGGGACTAACACTGAAGCTTTCTTT
TRBJ1-4 | - | TRBV6-5 | - | CAARVANEKLFF | TGTGCCGCTAGGGTAGCTAATGAAAAACTGTTTTTT
TRBJ2-2 | TRBD2 | TRBV5-1 | - | CASSTLGGSITGELFF | TGCGCCAGCAGCACCTTGGGAGGGAGTATCACCGGGGAGCTGTTTTTT
TRBJ2-1 | TRBD2 | TRBV30 | - | CAWSPGLAGGNEQFF | TGTGCCTGGAGTCCCGGCTTAGCGGGAGGTAATGAGCAGTTCTTC
TRBJ2-7 | TRBD2 | TRBV2 | - | CASSDRLAGANEQYF | TGTGCCAGCAGTGACAGACTAGCGGGAGCGAACGAGCAGTACTTC
TRBJ2-7 | TRBD1 | TRBV9 | - | CASSPQTGWINYEQYF | TGTGCCAGCAGCCCCCAGACAGGGTGGATTAACTACGAGCAGTACTTC
TRBJ1-1 | - | TRBV28 | - | CASSKRQLGTEAFF | TGTGCCAGCAGTAAGCGACAGTTAGGGACTGAAGCTTTCTTT
TRBJ1-1 | - | TRBV6-1 | - | CASSGSGGWAEAFF | TGTGCCAGCAGTGGCAGCGGGGGTTGGGCTGAAGCTTTCTTT
TRBJ2-5 | - | TRBV10-3 | once | CAISNLVEETQYF | TGTGCCATCAGCAACTTGGTGGAAGAGACCCAGTACTTC